A selection of T cell receptor beta chains follows, all from one sample in a study of shared clonotypes between healthy human individuals. Only in-frame clones appear in the TCRdb table, and some are missing; sequencing was by immunoSEQ multiplex PCR. Of some 500,000 clones listed, about 95% are singletons. The sequencing input was naive CD4+ T cells sorted from blood. The receptors here all came from a woman in her twenties or thirties in good health. CDR3s include the opening cysteine and the closing phenylalanine or tryptophan. Fields, in order: D gene, V gene, J gene, clone size, CDR3 protein, CDR3 DNA. A D gene is named only where the DNA matches it firmly. For some rows the clone size is stated as once, few or many, or as a class when expanded; others skip it.

TRBD2,TRBV7-9,TRBJ2-7,-,CASSLGGSGRIPYEQYF,TGTGCCAGCAGCTTAGGTGGAAGCGGGAGAATCCCCTACGAGCAGTACTTC
-,TRBV11-3,TRBJ2-7,-,CATSGPQSPYEQYF,TGTGCCACCTCAGGACCACAATCCCCCTACGAGCAGTACTTC
TRBD2,TRBV6-4,TRBJ2-1,-,CASSDDRTSDEQFF,TGTGCCAGCAGTGACGATAGGACTAGCGATGAGCAGTTCTTC
TRBD2,TRBV7-9,TRBJ2-7,-,CASSSQLAGGFEQYF,TGTGCCAGCAGCTCCCAGCTAGCGGGAGGTTTCGAGCAGTACTTC
TRBD1,TRBV29-1,TRBJ2-3,-,CSVDREWSTDTQYF,TGCAGCGTAGACAGGGAATGGAGCACAGATACGCAGTATTTT
-,TRBV7-9,TRBJ2-5,few,CASSLSSGETQYF,TGTGCCAGCAGCTTGAGCAGCGGAGAGACCCAGTACTTC
-,TRBV19,TRBJ1-1,-,CASSMVVGNTEAFF,TGTGCCAGTAGTATGGTCGTTGGCAACACTGAAGCTTTCTTT
-,TRBV6-5,TRBJ2-2,-,CASSYKGLANTGELFF,TGTGCCAGCAGTTACAAGGGGCTTGCGAACACCGGGGAGCTGTTTTTT
-,TRBV5-6,TRBJ2-3,-,CASSLVRGDTQYF,TGTGCCAGCAGCTTGGTCCGAGGAGATACGCAGTATTTT
TRBD2,TRBV15,TRBJ2-7,-,CATSRDTSGSYEQYF,TGTGCCACCAGCAGAGACACTAGCGGGAGTTACGAGCAGTACTTC
-,TRBV7-2,TRBJ1-3,-,CASSLKGARGNTIYF,TGTGCCAGCAGCCTTAAGGGAGCGCGGGGAAACACCATATATTTT
TRBD1,TRBV18,TRBJ1-5,-,CASSPAQFRQGGNQPQHF,TGTGCCAGCTCACCTGCCCAATTCCGACAGGGCGGCAATCAGCCCCAGCATTTT
-,TRBV18,TRBJ2-3,-,CASSRMISGTDTQYF,TGTGCCAGCTCAAGGATGATAAGCGGCACAGATACGCAGTATTTT
TRBD1,TRBV28,TRBJ1-6,-,CASVPGTGVGGAPLHF,TGTGCCAGTGTACCCGGGACAGGGGTTGGAGGGGCGCCCCTCCACTTT
-,TRBV5-1,TRBJ2-5,once,CASSRTDPRGEQYF,TGCGCCAGCAGCCGGACGGACCCCCGGGGAGAGCAGTACTTC
TRBD2,TRBV5-6,TRBJ2-3,-,CASSRIALAGGTDTQYF,TGTGCCAGCAGCCGTATCGCACTAGCGGGAGGCACAGATACGCAGTATTTT
-,TRBV19,TRBJ2-7,-,CASSIDHQRRGEQYF,TGTGCCAGTAGTATAGATCACCAGAGACGTGGCGAGCAGTACTTC
-,TRBV28,TRBJ2-4,-,CASSPQPINIQYF,TGTGCCAGCAGCCCCCAGCCCATAAACATTCAGTACTTC
-,TRBV4-2,TRBJ2-2,-,CASSQNFAGGELFF,TGTGCCAGCAGCCAAAACTTTGCTGGTGGGGAGCTGTTTTTT
-,TRBV23-1,TRBJ1-1,-,CAGAPGDTEAFF,TGCGCAGGAGCTCCAGGGGACACTGAAGCTTTCTTT
TRBD2,TRBV4-1,TRBJ2-1,-,CASSQYVLLAGGPQEFF,TGCGCCAGCAGCCAATACGTTTTACTAGCGGGAGGGCCCCAGGAGTTCTTC
-,TRBV2,TRBJ1-4,once,CASNRDSATNEKLFF,TGTGCCAGCAATCGAGACAGCGCAACTAATGAAAAACTGTTTTTT
TRBD1,TRBV7-9,TRBJ2-1,-,CASSQTGVSKLYEQFF,TGTGCCAGCAGCCAGACAGGGGTCTCAAAGTTGTATGAGCAGTTCTTC
TRBD2,TRBV7-9,TRBJ2-7,-,CASSLLAGWDEQYF,TGTGCCAGCAGCTTACTAGCGGGATGGGACGAGCAGTACTTC
-,TRBV7-8,TRBJ1-1,-,CASSLATENTEAFF,TGTGCCAGCAGCTTAGCGACGGAGAACACTGAAGCTTTCTTT
-,TRBV5-1,TRBJ2-5,-,CASSLSGDPQYF,TGCGCCAGCAGCTTGTCAGGGGACCCACAGTACTTC
TRBD1,TRBV20-1,TRBJ1-2,few,CSAGTEGYTF,TGCAGTGCTGGGACAGAAGGCTACACCTTC
-,TRBV5-1,TRBJ2-4,once,CASSLMPRGPPIAKNIQYF,TGCGCCAGCAGCTTGATGCCTAGAGGGCCTCCAATAGCCAAAAACATTCAGTACTTC
-,TRBV11-2,TRBJ1-2,-,CASSLRSGQFSNYGYTF,TGTGCCAGCAGCTTAAGGTCCGGACAGTTTTCCAACTATGGCTACACCTTC
-,TRBV5-4,TRBJ1-1,-,CASSLMNTEAFF,TGTGCCAGCAGCCTCATGAACACTGAAGCTTTCTTT
TRBD1,TRBV10-3,TRBJ2-7,-,CAISVGQGFEQYF,TGTGCCATCAGTGTGGGACAGGGTTTCGAGCAGTACTTC
-,TRBV27,TRBJ2-7,-,CASSLWAFGEQYF,TGTGCCAGCAGTTTATGGGCATTTGGCGAGCAGTACTTC
-,TRBV28,TRBJ1-5,-,CASKTEYNQPQHF,TGTGCCAGCAAGACAGAGTACAATCAGCCCCAGCATTTT
-,TRBV6-5,TRBJ1-1,-,CASSRTDANTEAFF,TGTGCCAGCAGCCGTACGGACGCGAACACTGAAGCTTTCTTT
-,TRBV7-9,TRBJ2-5,once,CASSLVGAETQYF,TGTGCCAGCAGCTTAGTGGGGGCAGAGACCCAGTACTTC
-,TRBV28,TRBJ2-7,-,CASSSQYYEQYF,TGTGCCAGCAGCTCACAGTACTACGAGCAGTACTTC
TRBD2,TRBV18,TRBJ2-1,-,CASSRLAGGSSYNEQFF,TGTGCCAGCTCACGGCTTGCGGGAGGTTCCTCCTACAATGAGCAGTTCTTC
-,TRBV11-2,TRBJ2-7,-,CASSLDAGLGSYEQYF,TGTGCCAGCAGCTTAGATGCAGGGCTGGGATCCTACGAGCAGTACTTC
TRBD1,TRBV14,TRBJ2-6,-,CASSQRQGLYGANVLTF,TGTGCCAGCAGCCAAAGACAGGGATTATATGGGGCCAACGTCCTGACTTTC
TRBD1,TRBV5-4,TRBJ1-2,-,CASSLGQGNPNYGYTF,TGTGCCAGCAGCCTCGGACAGGGAAATCCAAACTATGGCTACACCTTC
TRBD2,TRBV5-4,TRBJ2-7,-,CASSLGGLAGPYEQYF,TGTGCCAGCAGCTTGGGGGGACTAGCGGGGCCCTACGAGCAGTACTTC
-,TRBV2,TRBJ2-1,once,CASREGTREQFF,TGTGCCAGCAGGGAAGGAACGCGGGAGCAGTTCTTC
-,TRBV7-2,TRBJ1-5,-,CASSLGQTANQPQHF,TGTGCCAGCAGCTTAGGACAGACAGCAAATCAGCCCCAGCATTTT
TRBD2,TRBV9,TRBJ2-7,-,CASSAGLANYEQYF,TGTGCCAGCAGCGCGGGACTAGCGAACTACGAGCAGTACTTC
-,TRBV5-1,TRBJ1-1,-,CASSFTGSAEAFF,TGCGCCAGCAGCTTCACAGGGAGTGCTGAAGCTTTCTTT
-,TRBV19,TRBJ2-1,once,CASSIQGMGLEQFF,TGTGCCAGTAGTATTCAGGGTATGGGGTTAGAGCAGTTCTTC
-,TRBV18,TRBJ1-1,-,CASSAPAGSVKDEAFF,TGTGCCAGCTCCGCACCGGCGGGGTCCGTCAAGGATGAAGCTTTCTTT
TRBD1,TRBV7-9,TRBJ2-7,-,CASSLGDSSYEQYF,TGTGCCAGCAGCTTAGGGGACAGCTCCTACGAGCAGTACTTC
-,TRBV11-3,TRBJ2-7,-,CASSLESGRGYEQYF,TGTGCCAGCAGCTTAGAATCGGGACGGGGCTACGAGCAGTACTTC
TRBD1,TRBV10-3,TRBJ2-3,-,CAISEQTGAPDTQYF,TGTGCCATCAGTGAACAGACAGGGGCCCCAGATACGCAGTATTTT
-,TRBV23-1,TRBJ2-4,-,CASSQDPRRLKGDIQYF,TGCGCCAGCAGTCAGGACCCCAGACGGTTAAAGGGGGACATTCAGTACTTC